One and the same sample provided the 10 T cell receptor beta chains below, sequenced in a study of T cells in Graves' hyperthyroidism and ophthalmopathy. The CDR3 regions of TCR beta were amplified from RNA transcripts. The primer set for the first-round RT-PCR of the TCR CDR3 was HTBI. TCRdb fed the multiplex PCR reads into MiXCR, producing one record per CDR3 protein. Of hundreds of thousands of distinct CDR3 sequences in the sample, about a sixth are singletons; the top ten hold less than 3.5%. The specimen was blood. These receptors all stem from a woman between 40 and 50 years old with Graves' ophthalmopathy.

V gene TRBV9 combines with J gene TRBJ2-5, with 9 bases that match TRBD2. The V gene's germline CDR1 is SGDLS and CDR2 YYNGEE. Losses at the gene ends were 4 bases for V and 2 bases for J; bases not matched to a gene: 6. The CDR3 runs to 15 residues. CDR3 region: CASSRTSATQETQYF. CDR3 nucleotides: TGTGCCAGCAGCCGGACTAGCGCAACTCAAGAGACCCAGTACTTC.

In its sample, this clonotype was seen a few times. This chain uses TRBV12-3 or TRBV12-4 with TRBJ2-1; D not certain. The CDR3 covers 14 residues. V dropped 4 bases and J dropped 2 bases, with 9 bases sitting between them. The CDR3 reads CASSSTQTYNEQFF. CDR3 bases: TGTGCCAGCAGTTCGACACAAACCTACAATGAGCAGTTCTTC.

The chain uses TRBV3-1 and TRBJ2-1, with D perhaps TRBD2 (7 bases). CDR3 length: 14 residues. Germline V gene data show CDR1 as LGHDT and CDR2 as YNNKEL (reference sequence). Trimming removed 4 bases at V and 8 bases at J, with 15 bases between. The CDR3 nucleotides read TGTGCCAGCAGCCTTCAAAGGGGGGGCCATGAGCAGTTCTTC. This translates into CASSLQRGGHEQFF.

This clonotype came up many times. This sequence joins TRBV5-6 and TRBJ2-1; TRBD2 matches at 9 bases. J lost 0 bases, V lost 7 bases, and 14 bases had no gene match. The CDR3 length is 18 residues. CDR1 and CDR2 from the germline V gene are SGHDT and YYEEEE. The CDR3 sequence is CASLRAGLASSSYNEQFF. Written as DNA, the CDR3 is TGTGCCAGCCTCCGCGCGGGACTAGCTTCCTCCTCCTACAATGAGCAGTTCTTC. Combining the CDR3 with reference TRBV5-6 and TRBJ2-1 gives the whole variable domain DAGVTQSPTHLIKTRGQQVTLRCSPKSGHDTVSWYQQALGQGPQFIFQYYEEEERQRGNFPDRFSGHQFPNYSSELNVNALLLGDSALYLCASLRAGLASSSYNEQFFGPGTRLTVL.

At least ten counts were recorded for this clonotype. The gene calls are TRBV11-2 and TRBJ2-7; 15 nucleotides line up with TRBD2. Trimming at V came to 4 bases and at J to 3 bases, leaving 7 bases not matched to a gene. The germline V gene encodes CDR1 SGHAT and CDR2 FQNNGV. The CDR3 is 17 residues long. CDR3 protein: CASSSGLAGGINYEQYF. CDR3 coding DNA: TGTGCCAGCAGCTCGGGACTAGCGGGAGGAATCAACTACGAGCAGTACTTC.

This clonotype showed up just a few times. CDR3 in amino acids: CAWSRGAEGYTF. The CDR3 DNA reads as TGTGCCTGGAGTCGGGGGGCAGAAGGCTACACCTTC. The genes are TRBV30 and TRBJ1-2; a possible D gene is TRBD1 (6 bases). Germline-derived CDR1 and CDR2 are GTSNPN and SVGIG (reference sequence). Trimming removed 2 bases from V and 8 bases from J, with 12 bases in between. The CDR3 loop spans 12 amino acids.

This clonotype has ten or more counts. This rearrangement joins TRBV10-3 to TRBJ2-7; D unresolved. Trimming shortened V by 2 bases and J by 4 bases, and 12 bases separated the two germline ends. The germline CDR1 and CDR2 sequences are ENHRY and SYGVKD. CDR3 length: 14 residues. The CDR3 reads CAISEQLDKYEQYF. CDR3 DNA sequence: TGTGCCATCAGTGAGCAGCTAGACAAGTACGAGCAGTACTTC.

There are a few counts of this clonotype. The rearrangement uses TRBV19 and TRBJ1-1; tentative D call: TRBD1 (5 bases). Trimming cost V 10 bases and J 1 base, with 16 bases left between them. Looked up from germline, CDR1 is LNHDA and CDR2 is SQIVND (reference sequence). CDR3 length: 14 amino acids. Here the CDR3 DNA reads TGTGCCACCTCCCTGGACACATGGAACACTGAAGCTTTCTTT. Amino acid sequence: CATSLDTWNTEAFF.

This clonotype was counted between two and nine times. The CDR3 DNA reads as TGTGCCAGTAGTAGGACAGGGGTCGATGATCAGCCCCAGCATTTT. Encoded protein: CASSRTGVDDQPQHF. The rearrangement joins TRBV19 to TRBJ1-5; 9 nucleotides agree with TRBD1. The germline CDR1 and CDR2 sequences are LNHDA and SQIVND (reference sequence). This CDR3 comprises 15 residues. V was pared by 4 bases and J by 5 bases, with 6 bases of the junction left unmatched.

This clonotype was recorded at least ten times. The J gene is TRBJ2-7, the V gene TRBV5-5; 13 bases agree with TRBD2. The V gene end was trimmed by 4 bases and the J gene end by 1 base; junction bases not matched to a gene: 5. The CDR3 length is 16 residues. The germline V gene has CDR1 SGHKS and CDR2 YYEKEE (reference sequence). CDR3 protein: CASSAMTSGGSYEQYF. The DNA of the CDR3 is TGTGCCAGCAGCGCCATGACTAGCGGGGGGTCCTACGAGCAGTACTTC.